This TCR beta chain originates from a study of cytomegalovirus exposure and HLA in healthy donors. Study-level findings and limits: Subsequent analysis of the approximately 110 validation repertoires found a tendency for first-cohort TCR clusters to co-occur. The study designated about 160 TCR beta chains cytomegalovirus-associated.

Sequenced by immunoSEQ multiplex PCR; TCRdb stores in-frame clones only, minus some. In the table there are about 180,000 clones, 85% to 90% of which are singletons. This clone was counted once. The antigen is not known. The V gene's germline CDR1 is SGHAT and CDR2 FQDESV (reference sequence). V lost 3 bases and J lost 8; bases outside the gene matches: 5. The CDR3 loop spans 13 amino acids. The source of this sequence is a woman aged 30 to 39 in good health and CMV-seronegative. The chain recombines TRBV11-1 with TRBJ1-2, with 8 positions matching TRBD1. The sequenced sample was PBMCs. The CDR3: CASSFQGAGGYTF. The CDR3 nucleotides are TGTGCCAGCAGCTTCCAGGGGGCCGGCGGCTACACCTTC.